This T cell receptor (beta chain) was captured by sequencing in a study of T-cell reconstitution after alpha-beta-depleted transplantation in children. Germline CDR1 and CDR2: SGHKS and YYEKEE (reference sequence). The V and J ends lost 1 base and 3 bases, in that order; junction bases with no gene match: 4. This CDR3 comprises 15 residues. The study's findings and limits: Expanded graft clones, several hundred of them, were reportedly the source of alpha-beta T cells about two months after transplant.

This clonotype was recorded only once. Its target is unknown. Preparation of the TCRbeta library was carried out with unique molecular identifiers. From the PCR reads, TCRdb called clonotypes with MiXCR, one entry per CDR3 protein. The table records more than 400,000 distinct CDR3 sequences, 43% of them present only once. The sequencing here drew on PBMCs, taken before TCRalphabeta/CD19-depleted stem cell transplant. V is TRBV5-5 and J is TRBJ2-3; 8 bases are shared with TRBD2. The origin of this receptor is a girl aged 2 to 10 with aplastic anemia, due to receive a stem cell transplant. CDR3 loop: CASSLNSGGTDTQYF. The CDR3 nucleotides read TGTGCCAGCAGCTTGAACAGCGGGGGAACAGATACGCAGTATTTT.